The 2 T cell receptor beta chains reported below all come from one sample, sequenced in a study of T cell repertoires in cytomegalovirus infection. These receptors' antigens are unknown. MiXCR was run by TCRdb on the reads, yielding one entry per CDR3 protein. This repertoire shows 700,000 to 950,000 distinct CDR3 sequences, 30% to 35% found once; its top ten account for roughly 12%. Sequencing was performed on cultured CD8+ T cells from PBMCs, taken from culture after CMV antigen stimulation. The receptors originated from a human donor in good health (CMV status not recorded). Some clones in this sample may be carry-over from other donors' samples.

The rearrangement joins TRBV7-4 to TRBJ2-7; D gene unclear. In germline, CDR1 is SGHVT, CDR2 SQSDAQ. V was shortened by 2 bases and J by 7 bases, with 15 bases between the two germline ends. CDR3 size: 14 residues. The CDR3, as DNA: TGTGCCAGCAGCTTATCTATAAGGGCGGAGGAGCAGTACTTC. Protein product: CASSLSIRAEEQYF.

This clonotype was observed at least ten times. The chain has TRBV7-2 and TRBJ1-4; D is perhaps TRBD1 (6 bases). Germline values: CDR1 SGHTA, CDR2 FQGNSA. With 1 base removed from V and 5 bases from J, the gap between germline ends came to 14 bases. The CDR3 totals 16 residues. CDR3 loop: CASSLGPHRVNEKLFF. CDR3 DNA: TGTGCCAGCAGCTTAGGGCCCCACAGGGTGAATGAAAAACTGTTTTTT. Using reference TRBV7-2 and TRBJ1-4 for the parts outside the CDR3, the full variable domain is GAGVSQSPSNKVTEKGKDVELRCDPISGHTALYWYRQSLGQGLEFLIYFQGNSAPDKSGLPSDRFSAERTGGSVSTLTIQRTQQEDSAVYLCASSLGPHRVNEKLFFGSGTQLSVL.